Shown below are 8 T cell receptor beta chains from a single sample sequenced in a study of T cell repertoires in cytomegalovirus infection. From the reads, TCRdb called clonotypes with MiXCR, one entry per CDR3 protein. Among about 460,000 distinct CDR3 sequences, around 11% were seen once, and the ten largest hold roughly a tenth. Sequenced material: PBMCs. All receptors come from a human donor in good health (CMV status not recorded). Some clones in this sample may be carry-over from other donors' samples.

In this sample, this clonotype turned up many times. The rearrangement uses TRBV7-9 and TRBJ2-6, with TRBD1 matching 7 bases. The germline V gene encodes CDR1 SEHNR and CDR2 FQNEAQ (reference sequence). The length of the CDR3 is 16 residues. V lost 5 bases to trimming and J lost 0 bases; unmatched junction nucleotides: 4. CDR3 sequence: CASSGQVGSGANVLTF. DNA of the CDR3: TGTGCCAGCAGCGGACAGGTTGGCTCTGGGGCCAACGTCCTGACTTTC. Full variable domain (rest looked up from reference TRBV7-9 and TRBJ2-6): DTGVSQNPRHKITKRGQNVTFRCDPISEHNRLYWYRQTLGQGPEFLTYFQNEAQLEKSRLLSDRFSAERPKGSFSTLEIQRTEQGDSAMYLCASSGQVGSGANVLTFGAGSRLTVL.

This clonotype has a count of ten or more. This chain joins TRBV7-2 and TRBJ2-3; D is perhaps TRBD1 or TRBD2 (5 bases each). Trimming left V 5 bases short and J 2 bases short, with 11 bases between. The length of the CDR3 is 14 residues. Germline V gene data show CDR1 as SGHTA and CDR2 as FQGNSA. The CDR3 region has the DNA TGTGCCAGCAGCCCGGGACCACACACAGATACGCAGTATTTT. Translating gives CASSPGPHTDTQYF.

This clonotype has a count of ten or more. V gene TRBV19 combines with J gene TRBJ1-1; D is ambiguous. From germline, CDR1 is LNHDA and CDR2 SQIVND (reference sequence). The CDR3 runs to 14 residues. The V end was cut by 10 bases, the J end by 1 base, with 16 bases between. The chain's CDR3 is CATARVTKNTEAFF. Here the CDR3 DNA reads TGTGCCACCGCCCGGGTCACGAAGAACACTGAAGCTTTCTTT. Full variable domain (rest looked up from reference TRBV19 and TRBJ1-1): DGGITQSPKYLFRKEGQNVTLSCEQNLNHDAMYWYRQDPGQGLRLIYYSQIVNDFQKGDIAEGYSVSREKKESFPLTVTSAQKNPTAFYLCATARVTKNTEAFFGQGTRLTVV.

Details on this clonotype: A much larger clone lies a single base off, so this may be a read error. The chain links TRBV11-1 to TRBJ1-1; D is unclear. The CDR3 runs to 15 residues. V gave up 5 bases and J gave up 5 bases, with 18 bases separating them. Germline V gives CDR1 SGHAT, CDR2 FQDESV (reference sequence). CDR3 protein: CASSLDTVLWTEAFF. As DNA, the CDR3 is TGTGCCAGCAGCCTAGACACGGTCTTGTGGACTGAAGCTTTCTTT.

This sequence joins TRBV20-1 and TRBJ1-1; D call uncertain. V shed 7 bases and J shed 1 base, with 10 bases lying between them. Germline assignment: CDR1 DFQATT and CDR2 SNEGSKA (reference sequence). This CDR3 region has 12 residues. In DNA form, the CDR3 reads TGCAGTGAAAGAAAGGCGAACACTGAAGCTTTCTTT. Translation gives CSERKANTEAFF.

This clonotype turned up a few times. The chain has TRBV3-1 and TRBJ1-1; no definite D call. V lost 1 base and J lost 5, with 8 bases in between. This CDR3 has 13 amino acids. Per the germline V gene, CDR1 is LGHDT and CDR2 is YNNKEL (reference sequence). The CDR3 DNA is TGTGCCAGCAGCCAAGGAGGGAAGACTGAAGCTTTCTTT. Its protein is CASSQGGKTEAFF.

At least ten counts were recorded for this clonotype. The CDR3 region is CASSQVGQYRNTIYF. As DNA, the CDR3 is TGTGCCAGCAGCCAAGTTGGACAGTACCGAAACACCATATATTTT. The chain uses TRBV14 and TRBJ1-3; a weak D match, TRBD1 (6 bases). V was shortened by 1 base and J by 5 bases, with 12 bases between the two germline ends. Germline lookup yields CDR1 SGHDN and CDR2 FVKESK. There are 15 residues in the CDR3.

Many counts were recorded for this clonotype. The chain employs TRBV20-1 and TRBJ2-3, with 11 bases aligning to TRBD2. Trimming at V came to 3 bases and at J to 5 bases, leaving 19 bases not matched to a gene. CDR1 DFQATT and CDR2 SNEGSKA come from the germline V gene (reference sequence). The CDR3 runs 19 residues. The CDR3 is CSARKESSGGTIQVDTQYF. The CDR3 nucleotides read TGCAGTGCTAGGAAGGAGTCTAGCGGGGGGACCATACAAGTAGATACGCAGTATTTT.